This T cell receptor (beta chain) came from a study of T cells in Graves' hyperthyroidism and ophthalmopathy. Diagnoses were established using clinical symptoms, serum thyroxine and TRAb, thyroid ultrasound and orbital computed tomography. For this clonotype: Its antigen remains unidentified. One base away lies a much larger clone, so this may be a sequencing read error.

Study findings and constraints: Through a model of 13 V-J features, ophthalmopathy was separated from stable hyperthyroidism. Blood also showed most of the thyroid clonotypes that were expanded above 0.001.

Trimming removed 2 bases from V and 7 bases from J, with 12 bases in between. The CDR3 is made up of 14 amino acids. RNA transcripts were the template for amplifying TCR beta CDR3 regions. RT-PCR in the first round (using the HTBI primer set) targeted the TCR CDR3. Via MiXCR, TCRdb re-called the multiplex PCR reads, giving one row per CDR3 protein. This sample has hundreds of thousands of distinct CDR3 sequences, with roughly 16% found just once. The sequenced sample was blood. The chain couples TRBV12-3 or TRBV12-4 to TRBJ1-5, with TRBD1 as a possible D gene (5 bases). This TCR was sampled from a woman aged 40-49 years with Graves' ophthalmopathy. The CDR3 DNA reads TGTGCCAGCAGTTTAAGGGGCGCCGGGCAGCCCCAGCATTTT. It translates to CASSLRGAGQPQHF.